Below are 3 T cell receptor beta chains sequenced from a single sample in a study of blood T cell repertoires in COVID-19. Here immunoSEQ multiplex PCR was the method, and the copy in TCRdb shows in-frame clones only, minus some. Here the sample spans 330,000 or so clones, roughly 86% being singletons. The specimen sequenced was PBMCs or T cells enriched from blood (not recorded which). These receptors originate from a man in his forties in a cohort exposed to, infected with or recovered from COVID-19 (not recorded which).

The chain uses TRBV13 and TRBJ2-1; 12 bases map to TRBD2. The CDR3 runs 14 residues. The junction had 5 bases not matched to a gene; V was cut back by 6 bases and J by 8 bases. Germline V gives CDR1 PRHDT, CDR2 FYEKMQ (reference sequence). CDR3 sequence: CASRRLAGAYEQFF. The CDR3 bases are TGTGCCAGCAGGAGACTAGCGGGAGCTTATGAGCAGTTCTTC.

The chain links TRBV5-4 to TRBJ2-7; TRBD2 matches at 14 bases. V lost 4 bases to trimming and J lost 3 bases; unmatched junction nucleotides: 3. Germline CDR1 reads SGHNT; CDR2 reads YYREEE (reference sequence). This CDR3 comprises 15 residues. DNA of the CDR3: TGTGCCAGCAGCAACGGACTAGCGGGAGGCTACGAGCAGTACTTC. Encoded protein: CASSNGLAGGYEQYF.

The chain has TRBV6-5 and TRBJ1-1, with D possibly being TRBD1 (6 bases). Germline CDR1 and CDR2: MNHEY and SVGAGI. Trimming shortened V by 5 bases and J by 3 bases, and 16 bases separated the two germline ends. This CDR3 comprises 15 residues. The DNA of the CDR3 is TGTGCCAGCAGTCAAATACTTAACAGGGACACTGAAGCTTTCTTT. Amino acid sequence: CASSQILNRDTEAFF.